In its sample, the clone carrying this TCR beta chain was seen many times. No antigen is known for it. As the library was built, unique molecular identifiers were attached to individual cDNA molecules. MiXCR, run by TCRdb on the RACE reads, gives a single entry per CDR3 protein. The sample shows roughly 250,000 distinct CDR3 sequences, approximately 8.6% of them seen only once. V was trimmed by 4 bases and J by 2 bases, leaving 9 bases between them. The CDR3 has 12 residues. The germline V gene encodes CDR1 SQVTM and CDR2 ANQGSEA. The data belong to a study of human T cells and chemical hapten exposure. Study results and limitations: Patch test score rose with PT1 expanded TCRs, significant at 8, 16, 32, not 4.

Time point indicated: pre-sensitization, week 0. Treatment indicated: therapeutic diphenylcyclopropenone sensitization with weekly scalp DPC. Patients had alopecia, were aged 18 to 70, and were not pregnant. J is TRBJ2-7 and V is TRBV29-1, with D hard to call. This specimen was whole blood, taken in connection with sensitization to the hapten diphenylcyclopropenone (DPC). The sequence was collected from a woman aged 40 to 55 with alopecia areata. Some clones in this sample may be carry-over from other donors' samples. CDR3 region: CSVVIAAYEQYF. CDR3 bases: TGCAGCGTTGTAATTGCGGCCTACGAGCAGTACTTC.